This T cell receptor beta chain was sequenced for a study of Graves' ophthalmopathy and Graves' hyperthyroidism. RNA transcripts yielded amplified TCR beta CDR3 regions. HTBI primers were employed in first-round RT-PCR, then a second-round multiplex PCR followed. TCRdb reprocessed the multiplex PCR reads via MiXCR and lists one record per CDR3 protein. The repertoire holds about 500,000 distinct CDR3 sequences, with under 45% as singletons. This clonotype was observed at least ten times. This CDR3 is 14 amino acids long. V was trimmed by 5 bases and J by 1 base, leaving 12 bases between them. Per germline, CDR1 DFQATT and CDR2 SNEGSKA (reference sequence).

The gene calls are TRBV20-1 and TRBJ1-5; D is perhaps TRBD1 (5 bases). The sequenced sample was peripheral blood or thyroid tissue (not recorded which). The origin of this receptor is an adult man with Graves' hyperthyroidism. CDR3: CSAWEGMSNQPQHF. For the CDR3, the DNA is TGCAGTGCTTGGGAGGGGATGAGCAATCAGCCCCAGCATTTT.